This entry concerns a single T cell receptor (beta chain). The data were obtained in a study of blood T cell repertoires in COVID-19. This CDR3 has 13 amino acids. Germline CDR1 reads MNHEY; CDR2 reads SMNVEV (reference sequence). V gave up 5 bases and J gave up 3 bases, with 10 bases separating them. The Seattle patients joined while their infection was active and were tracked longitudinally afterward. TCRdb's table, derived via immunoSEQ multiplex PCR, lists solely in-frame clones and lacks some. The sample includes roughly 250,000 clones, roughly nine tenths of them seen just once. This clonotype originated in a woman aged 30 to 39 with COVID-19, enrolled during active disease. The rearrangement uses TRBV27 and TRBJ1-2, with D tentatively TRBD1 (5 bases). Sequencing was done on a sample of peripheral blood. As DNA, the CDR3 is TGTGCCAGCAGTCAGACAGCCTACTATGGCTACACCTTC. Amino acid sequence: CASSQTAYYGYTF.